A single sample gave rise to the 10 T cell receptor beta chains below, sequenced in a study of blood T cells in healthy people across ages. It was with a sample-barcoded 5' primer and a J-beta primer mix that a second PCR of roughly 7 to 12 cycles was run. TCRdb re-derived calls from the 5' RACE reads in MiXCR, one entry per CDR3 protein. The sample comprises 1.5 million to 2 million distinct CDR3 sequences, 28% of which are singletons, and 7.7% rests with the top ten. The sample was blood. The receptors come from a young woman in good health.

This clonotype was detected ten times or more. The chain links TRBV5-1 to TRBJ2-5; possible D gene TRBD1, 5 bases. V lost 0 bases and J lost 7, with 10 bases in between. The CDR3 contains 13 residues. CDR1 SGHRS and CDR2 YFSETQ come from the germline V gene. The CDR3 nucleotides read TGCGCCAGCAGCTTGGAAGGGGAAGGGACCCAGTACTTC. Amino acids: CASSLEGEGTQYF.

This clonotype was picked up a small number of times. J is TRBJ1-6 and V is TRBV12-3 or TRBV12-4, with D uncertain. The V and J ends lost 4 bases and 5 bases respectively, with 12 bases between them. The CDR3 runs to 15 residues. The CDR3 loop reads CASSSQSSHNSPLHF. Written as DNA, the CDR3 is TGTGCCAGCAGTTCTCAGTCGAGTCATAATTCACCCCTCCACTTT.

This clonotype has only a few counts. This sequence joins TRBV7-9 and TRBJ1-2; D remains ambiguous. Germline CDR1 SEHNR, CDR2 FQNEAQ (reference sequence). The CDR3 loop spans 14 amino acids. V lost 1 base to trimming and J lost 6 bases, with 12 bases between them. Here the CDR3 reads CASSLDEGLDGYTF. The CDR3 nucleotides read TGTGCCAGCAGCTTAGACGAAGGTTTGGATGGCTACACCTTC.

In its sample, this clonotype was seen many times. The V call is TRBV7-2, the J call TRBJ2-7; no clear D. The CDR3 runs 16 residues. The germline V gene has CDR1 SGHTA and CDR2 FQGNSA. The V end was cut by 1 base, the J end by 3 bases, with 16 bases between. CDR3 residues: CASSLDRRTSIYEQYF. CDR3 DNA sequence: TGTGCCAGCAGCTTAGACCGCCGGACGTCCATCTACGAGCAGTACTTC. The full variable domain, with the rest looked up from reference TRBV7-2 and TRBJ2-7, is GAGVSQSPSNKVTEKGKDVELRCDPISGHTALYWYRQSLGQGLEFLIYFQGNSAPDKSGLPSDRFSAERTGGSVSTLTIQRTQQEDSAVYLCASSLDRRTSIYEQYFGPGTRLTVT.

A few counts support this clonotype. The J gene is TRBJ1-2, the V gene TRBV28; perhaps TRBD1 as D (5 bases). V was cut by 3 bases and J by 0 bases, with 14 bases left in between. From germline, CDR1 is MDHEN and CDR2 SYDVKM. The CDR3 is 16 amino acids. The CDR3 DNA follows: TGTGCCAGCAGTTTTGGGGGGGGATTTACTAACTATGGCTACACCTTC. Protein: CASSFGGGFTNYGYTF.

This clonotype has only a few counts. The chain recombines TRBV13 with TRBJ2-3; D call uncertain. V was cut by 0 bases and J by 3 bases, with 7 bases left in between. This CDR3 comprises 14 residues. CDR1 and CDR2 (germline): PRHDT, FYEKMQ (reference sequence). The CDR3 DNA reads as TGTGCCAGCAGCTTAGGCCACACGACAGATACGCAGTATTTT. It is translated as CASSLGHTTDTQYF.

The chain employs TRBV4-2 and TRBJ2-3, with 11 positions matching TRBD2. This CDR3 region has 17 residues. With 0 bases clipped from V and 5 bases from J, the junction kept 7 bases outside the gene matches. Per the germline V gene, CDR1 is LGHNA and CDR2 is YNFKEQ. The CDR3 DNA sequence: TGTGCCAGCAGCCAAGAGGCCCTAGCGGGAGGCAAAGATACGCAGTATTTT. The encoded protein is CASSQEALAGGKDTQYF.

The J gene is TRBJ2-1, the V gene TRBV12-3 or TRBV12-4; D not certain. This CDR3 is 15 amino acids long. Trimming took off 2 bases at V and 4 bases at J, with 12 bases between the two ends. CDR3 in DNA: TGTGCCAGCAGTTTATCCTCACAAGGGTACAATGAGCAGTTCTTC. It yields the protein CASSLSSQGYNEQFF.

The rearrangement uses TRBV7-2 and TRBJ2-7; D is perhaps TRBD2 (5 bases). Between the trimmed V and J ends, which lost 0 bases and 6 bases, there was a span of 12 bases. The CDR3 loop spans 14 amino acids. Germline CDR1 and CDR2: SGHTA and FQGNSA. The CDR3 here is CASSLAPPGFEQYF. In nucleotides, the CDR3 is TGTGCCAGCAGCTTAGCCCCACCGGGGTTCGAGCAGTACTTC.

This clonotype was detected once. The genes are TRBV12-3 or TRBV12-4 and TRBJ1-4; no clear D gene. The CDR3 covers 15 residues. V lost 10 bases and J 4 bases, leaving 19 bases between the germline ends. For the CDR3, the DNA is TGTGCCACGAGCCCTCAGGCAACCGTTAATGAAAAACTGTTTTTT. Its translation: CATSPQATVNEKLFF.